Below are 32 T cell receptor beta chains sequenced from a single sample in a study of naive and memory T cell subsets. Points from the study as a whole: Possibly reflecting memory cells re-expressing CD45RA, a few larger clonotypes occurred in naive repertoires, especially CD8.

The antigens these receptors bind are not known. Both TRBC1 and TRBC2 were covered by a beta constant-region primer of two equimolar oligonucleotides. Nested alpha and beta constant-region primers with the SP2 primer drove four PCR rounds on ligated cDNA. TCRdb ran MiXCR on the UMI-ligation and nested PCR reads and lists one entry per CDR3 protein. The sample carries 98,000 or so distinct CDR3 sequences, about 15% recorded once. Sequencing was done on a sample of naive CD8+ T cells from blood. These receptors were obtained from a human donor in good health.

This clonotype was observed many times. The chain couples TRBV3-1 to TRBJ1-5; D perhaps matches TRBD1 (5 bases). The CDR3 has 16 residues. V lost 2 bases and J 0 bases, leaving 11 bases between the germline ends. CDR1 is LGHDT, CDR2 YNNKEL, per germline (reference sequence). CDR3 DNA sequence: TGTGCCAGCAGCCAAAAAACAGGACCTAGCAATCAGCCCCAGCATTTT. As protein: CASSQKTGPSNQPQHF.

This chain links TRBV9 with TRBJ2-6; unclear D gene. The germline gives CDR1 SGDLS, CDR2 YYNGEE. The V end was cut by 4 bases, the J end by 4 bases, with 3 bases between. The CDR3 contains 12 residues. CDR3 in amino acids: CASSQGANVLTF. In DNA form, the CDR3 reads TGTGCCAGCAGCCAGGGGGCCAACGTCCTGACTTTC.

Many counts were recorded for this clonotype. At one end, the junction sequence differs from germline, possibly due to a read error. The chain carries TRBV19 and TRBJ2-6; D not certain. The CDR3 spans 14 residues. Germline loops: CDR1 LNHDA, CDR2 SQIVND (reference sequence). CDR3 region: CASSITSAANVLTF. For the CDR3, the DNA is TGTGCCAGTAGTATTACATCTGCGGCCAACGTCCTGACTTTC.

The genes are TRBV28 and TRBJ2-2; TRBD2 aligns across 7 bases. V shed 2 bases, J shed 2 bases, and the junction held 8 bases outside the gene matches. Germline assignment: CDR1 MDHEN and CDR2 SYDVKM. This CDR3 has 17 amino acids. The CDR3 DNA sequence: TGTGCCAGCAGTTTACTCAGACGGGGGGTCAACACCGGGGAGCTGTTTTTT. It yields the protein CASSLLRRGVNTGELFF.

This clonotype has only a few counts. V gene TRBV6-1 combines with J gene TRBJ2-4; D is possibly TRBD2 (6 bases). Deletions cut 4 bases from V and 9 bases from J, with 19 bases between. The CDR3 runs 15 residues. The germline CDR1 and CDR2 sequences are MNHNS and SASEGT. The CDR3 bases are TGTGCCAGCAGTGGACAGCCGTTGGGGGGTGGCATTCAGTACTTC. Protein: CASSGQPLGGGIQYF.

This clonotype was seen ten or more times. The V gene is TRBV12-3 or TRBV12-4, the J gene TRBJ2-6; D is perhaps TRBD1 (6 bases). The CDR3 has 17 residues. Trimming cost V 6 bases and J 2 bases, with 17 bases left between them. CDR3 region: CASRTSGTSTGANVLTF. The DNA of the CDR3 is TGTGCCAGCAGGACCTCCGGGACATCTACTGGGGCCAACGTCCTGACTTTC.

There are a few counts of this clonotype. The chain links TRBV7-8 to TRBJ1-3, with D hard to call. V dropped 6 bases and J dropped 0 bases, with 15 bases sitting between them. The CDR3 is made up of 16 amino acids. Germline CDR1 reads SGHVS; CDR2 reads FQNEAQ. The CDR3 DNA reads TGTGCCAGCAGTGGACGTTTTTTGAGCTCTGGAAACACCATATATTTT. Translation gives CASSGRFLSSGNTIYF.

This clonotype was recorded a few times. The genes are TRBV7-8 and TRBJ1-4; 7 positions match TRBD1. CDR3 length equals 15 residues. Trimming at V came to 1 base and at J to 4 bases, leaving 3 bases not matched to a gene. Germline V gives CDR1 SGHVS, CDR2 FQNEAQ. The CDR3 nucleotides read TGTGCCAGCAGCTTAGGCGGACAGGTTAATGAAAAACTGTTTTTT. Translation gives CASSLGGQVNEKLFF.

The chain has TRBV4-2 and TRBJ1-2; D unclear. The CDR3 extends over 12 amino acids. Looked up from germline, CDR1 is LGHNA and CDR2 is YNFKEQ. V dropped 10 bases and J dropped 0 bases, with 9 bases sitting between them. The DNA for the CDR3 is TGTGCCACCTCCAGTTCTAACTATGGCTACACCTTC. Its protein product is CATSSSNYGYTF.

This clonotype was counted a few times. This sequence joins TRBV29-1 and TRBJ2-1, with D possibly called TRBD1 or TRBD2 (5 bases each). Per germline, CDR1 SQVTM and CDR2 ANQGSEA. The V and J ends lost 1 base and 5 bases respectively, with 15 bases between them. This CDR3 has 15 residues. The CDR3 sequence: CSVEALGTPHNEQFF. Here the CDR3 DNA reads TGCAGCGTTGAAGCCCTCGGGACGCCTCACAATGAGCAGTTCTTC.

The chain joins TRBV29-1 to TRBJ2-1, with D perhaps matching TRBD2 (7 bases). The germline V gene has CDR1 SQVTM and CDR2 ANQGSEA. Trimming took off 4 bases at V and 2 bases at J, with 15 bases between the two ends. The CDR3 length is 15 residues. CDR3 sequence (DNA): TGCAGCGTTGGAGTTGGCGGGGGCCCCTACAATGAGCAGTTCTTC. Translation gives CSVGVGGGPYNEQFF.

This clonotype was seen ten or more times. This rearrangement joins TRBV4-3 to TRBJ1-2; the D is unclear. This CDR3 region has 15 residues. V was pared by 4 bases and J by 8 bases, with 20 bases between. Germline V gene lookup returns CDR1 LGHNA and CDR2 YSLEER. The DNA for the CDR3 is TGCGCCAGCAGCCGCTCGGGCAGAGTTGATCGAGGCTACACCTTC. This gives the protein CASSRSGRVDRGYTF.

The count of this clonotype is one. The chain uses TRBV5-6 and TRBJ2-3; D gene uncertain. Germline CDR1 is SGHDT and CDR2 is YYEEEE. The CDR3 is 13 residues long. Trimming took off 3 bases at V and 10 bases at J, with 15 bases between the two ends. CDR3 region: CASSSRPQNAQYF. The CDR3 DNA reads TGTGCCAGCAGCTCCCGACCCCAGAACGCGCAGTATTTT.

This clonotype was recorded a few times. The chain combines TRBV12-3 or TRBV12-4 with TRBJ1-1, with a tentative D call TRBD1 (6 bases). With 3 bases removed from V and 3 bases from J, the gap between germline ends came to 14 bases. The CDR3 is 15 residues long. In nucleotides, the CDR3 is TGTGCCAGCAGTTTCGGGGGCGGGTTAGACACTGAAGCTTTCTTT. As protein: CASSFGGGLDTEAFF.

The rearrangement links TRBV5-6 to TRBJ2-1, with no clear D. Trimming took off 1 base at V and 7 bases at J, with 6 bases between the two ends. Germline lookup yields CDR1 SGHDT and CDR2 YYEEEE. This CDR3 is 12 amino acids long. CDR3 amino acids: CASSLSLNEQFF. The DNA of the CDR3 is TGTGCCAGCAGCTTGTCCTTGAATGAGCAGTTCTTC.

The CDR3 DNA sequence: TGTGCCAGCAGCTTAGGACGGGAGCAGTACTTC. Translating it yields CASSLGREQYF. The V gene is TRBV7-8, the J gene TRBJ2-7; no definite D call. Germline V CDR1 and CDR2: SGHVS, FQNEAQ. V lost 1 base and J lost 7, with 5 bases in between. This CDR3 spans 11 amino acids.

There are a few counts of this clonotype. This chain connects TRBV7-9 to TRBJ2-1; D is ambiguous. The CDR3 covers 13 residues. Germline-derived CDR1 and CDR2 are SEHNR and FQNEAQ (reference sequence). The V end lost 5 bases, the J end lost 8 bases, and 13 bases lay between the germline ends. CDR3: CASSPVGSDEQFF. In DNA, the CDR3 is TGTGCCAGCAGCCCGGTGGGGTCCGATGAGCAGTTCTTC. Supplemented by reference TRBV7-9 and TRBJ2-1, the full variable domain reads DTGVSQNPRHKITKRGQNVTFRCDPISEHNRLYWYRQTLGQGPEFLTYFQNEAQLEKSRLLSDRFSAERPKGSFSTLEIQRTEQGDSAMYLCASSPVGSDEQFFGPGTRLTVL.

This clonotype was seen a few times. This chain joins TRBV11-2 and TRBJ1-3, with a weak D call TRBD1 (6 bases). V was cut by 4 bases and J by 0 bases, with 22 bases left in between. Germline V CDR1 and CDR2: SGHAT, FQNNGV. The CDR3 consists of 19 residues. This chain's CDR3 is CASSSRGGPRVNSGNTIYF. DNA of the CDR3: TGTGCCAGCAGCTCCCGGGGGGGGCCGCGCGTCAACTCTGGAAACACCATATATTTT.

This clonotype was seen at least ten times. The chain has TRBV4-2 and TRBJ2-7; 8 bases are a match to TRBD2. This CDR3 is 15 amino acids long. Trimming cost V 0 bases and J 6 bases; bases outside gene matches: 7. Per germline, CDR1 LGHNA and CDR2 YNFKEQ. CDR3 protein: CASSQDPDGRAEQYF. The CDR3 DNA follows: TGTGCCAGCAGCCAAGATCCGGACGGGAGGGCCGAGCAGTACTTC.

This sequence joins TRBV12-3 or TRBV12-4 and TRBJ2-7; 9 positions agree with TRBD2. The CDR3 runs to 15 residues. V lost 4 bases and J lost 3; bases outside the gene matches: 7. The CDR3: CASSWGLANDYEQYF. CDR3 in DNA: TGTGCCAGCAGTTGGGGACTAGCTAATGACTACGAGCAGTACTTC.

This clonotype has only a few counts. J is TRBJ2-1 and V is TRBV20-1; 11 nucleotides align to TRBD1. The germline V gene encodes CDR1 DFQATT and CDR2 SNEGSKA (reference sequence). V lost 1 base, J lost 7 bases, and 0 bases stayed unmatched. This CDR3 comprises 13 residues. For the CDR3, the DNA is TGCAGTGCTAGAGGGGACAGGGGGAATGAGCAGTTCTTC. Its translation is CSARGDRGNEQFF.

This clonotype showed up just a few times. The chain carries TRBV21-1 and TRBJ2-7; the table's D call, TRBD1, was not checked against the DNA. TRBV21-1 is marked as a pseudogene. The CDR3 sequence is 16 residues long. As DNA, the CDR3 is TGTGCCAGCAGCAACGAACCGGGACAGGGATGTTACGAGCAGTACTTC. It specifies CASSNEPGQGCYEQYF.

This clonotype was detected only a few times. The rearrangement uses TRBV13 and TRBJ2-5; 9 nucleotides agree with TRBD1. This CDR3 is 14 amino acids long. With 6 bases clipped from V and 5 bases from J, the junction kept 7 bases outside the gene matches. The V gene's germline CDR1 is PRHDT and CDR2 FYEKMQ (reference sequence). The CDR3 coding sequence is TGTGCCAGCAGAAGCACAGGGGGCTTCGAGACCCAGTACTTC. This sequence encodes CASRSTGGFETQYF. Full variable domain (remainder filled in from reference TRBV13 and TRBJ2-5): AAGVIQSPRHLIKEKRETATLKCYPIPRHDTVYWYQQGPGQDPQFLISFYEKMQSDKGSIPDRFSAQQFSDYHSELNMSSLELGDSALYFCASRSTGGFETQYFGPGTRLLVL.

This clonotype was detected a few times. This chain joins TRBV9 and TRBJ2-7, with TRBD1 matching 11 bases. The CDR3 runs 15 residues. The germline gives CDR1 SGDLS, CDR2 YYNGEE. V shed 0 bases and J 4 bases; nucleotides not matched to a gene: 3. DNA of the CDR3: TGTGCCAGCAGCGTAGCTGGGACAGGGGGTTACGAGCAGTACTTC. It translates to CASSVAGTGGYEQYF.

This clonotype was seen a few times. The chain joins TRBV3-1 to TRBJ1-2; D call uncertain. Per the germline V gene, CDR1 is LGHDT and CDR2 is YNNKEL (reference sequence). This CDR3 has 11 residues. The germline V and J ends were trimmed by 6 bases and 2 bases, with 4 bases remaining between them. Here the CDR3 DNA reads TGTGCCAGCAGTTCCAACTATGGCTACACCTTC. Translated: CASSSNYGYTF.

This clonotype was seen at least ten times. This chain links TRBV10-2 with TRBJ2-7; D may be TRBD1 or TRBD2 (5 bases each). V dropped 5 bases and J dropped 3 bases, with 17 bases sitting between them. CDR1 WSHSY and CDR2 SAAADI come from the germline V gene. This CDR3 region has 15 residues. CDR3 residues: CASSPEGSGLYEQYF. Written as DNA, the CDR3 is TGCGCCAGCAGTCCCGAGGGGTCAGGGCTCTACGAGCAGTACTTC.

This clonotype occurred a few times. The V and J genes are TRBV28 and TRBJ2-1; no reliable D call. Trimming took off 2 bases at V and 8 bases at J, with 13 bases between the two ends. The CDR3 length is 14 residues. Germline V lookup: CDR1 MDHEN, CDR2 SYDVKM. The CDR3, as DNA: TGTGCCAGCAGTTTAGCGGTCCAGTTTGATGAGCAGTTCTTC. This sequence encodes CASSLAVQFDEQFF.

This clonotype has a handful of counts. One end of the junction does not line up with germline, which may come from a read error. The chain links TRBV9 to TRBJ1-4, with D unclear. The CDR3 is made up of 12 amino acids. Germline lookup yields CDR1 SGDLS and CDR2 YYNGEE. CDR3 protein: CASSPPSGPGIF. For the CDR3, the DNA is TGTGCCAGCAGCCCCCCCAGTGGGCCAGGAATTTTT.

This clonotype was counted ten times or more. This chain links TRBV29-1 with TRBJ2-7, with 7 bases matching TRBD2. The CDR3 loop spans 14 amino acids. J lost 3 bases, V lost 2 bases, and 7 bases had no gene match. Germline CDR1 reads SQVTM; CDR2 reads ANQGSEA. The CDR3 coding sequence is TGCAGCGTTGAAAGCAGGGAGGGAGTCTACGAGCAGTACTTC. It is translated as CSVESREGVYEQYF.

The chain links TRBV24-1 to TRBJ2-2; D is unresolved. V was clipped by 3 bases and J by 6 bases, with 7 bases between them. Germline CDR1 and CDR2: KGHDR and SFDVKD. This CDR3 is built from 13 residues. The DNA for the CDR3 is TGTGCCACCAGTGATACAGTCCCCGGGGAGCTGTTTTTT. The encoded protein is CATSDTVPGELFF.

As DNA, the CDR3 is TGTGCCTGGAGTGTACTCGGTTCCACTGAAGCTTTCTTT. Encoded protein: CAWSVLGSTEAFF. This sequence joins TRBV30 and TRBJ1-1; D call uncertain. Deletions cut 0 bases from V and 4 bases from J, with 9 bases between. The CDR3 is 13 amino acids. Germline CDR1 reads GTSNPN; CDR2 reads SVGIG (reference sequence).

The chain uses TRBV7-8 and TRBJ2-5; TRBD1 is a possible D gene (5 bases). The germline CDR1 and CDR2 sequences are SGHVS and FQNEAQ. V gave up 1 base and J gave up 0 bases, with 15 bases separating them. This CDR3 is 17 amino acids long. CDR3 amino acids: CASSLGGSGHYQETQYF. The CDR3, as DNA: TGTGCCAGCAGCTTAGGGGGTTCCGGACACTACCAAGAGACCCAGTACTTC.